The entry that follows covers one T cell receptor beta chain sequence. V shed 0 bases and J 1 base; nucleotides not matched to a gene: 2. Germline assignment: CDR1 SGHRS and CDR2 YFSETQ. The CDR3 totals 15 residues. These data are taken from a study of blood T cell repertoires in COVID-19. Study background: Acute-phase and convalescent COVID-19 samples originated in the United States, Italy and Spain. The analysed material was cDNA or gDNA that came from T cells, B-cell-depleted T cells, or PBMCs.

In the original analysis: Researchers report that nucleated cell counts were estimated from reference gene primer amplification. Clones were sequenced by immunoSEQ multiplex PCR, and TCRdb holds only the in-frame ones, with some missing. D and trimming come from the DNA, and the V and J calls and clone size come from that table. Here the sample spans roughly 100,000 clones, 85% to 95% being singletons. Sequencing was carried out using peripheral blood. The TCR comes from a man aged 50-59 years with active COVID-19. The chain combines TRBV5-1 with TRBJ2-5; 8 positions agree with TRBD1. The CDR3 DNA reads TGCGCCAGCAGCTTGGGACAGGGGTCCCAAGAGACCCAGTACTTC. This translates into CASSLGQGSQETQYF.